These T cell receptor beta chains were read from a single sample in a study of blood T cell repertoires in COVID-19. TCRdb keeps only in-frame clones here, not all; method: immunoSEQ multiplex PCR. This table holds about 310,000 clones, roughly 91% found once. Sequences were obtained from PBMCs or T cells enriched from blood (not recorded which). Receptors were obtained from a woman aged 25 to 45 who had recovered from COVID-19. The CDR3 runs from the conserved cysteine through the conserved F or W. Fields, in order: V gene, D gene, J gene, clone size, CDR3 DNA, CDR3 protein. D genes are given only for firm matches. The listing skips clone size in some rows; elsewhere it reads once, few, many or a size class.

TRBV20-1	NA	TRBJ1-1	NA	TGCAGTGCCCGACAGAACACTGAAGCTTTCTTT	CSARQNTEAFF
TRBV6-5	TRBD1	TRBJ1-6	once	TGTGCCAGCATGATTAGACAGGGCAGCTCACCCCTCCACTTT	CASMIRQGSSPLHF
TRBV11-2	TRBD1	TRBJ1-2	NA	TGTGCCAGCAGCCACTACAGGGGTAACAACTATGGCTACACCTTC	CASSHYRGNNYGYTF
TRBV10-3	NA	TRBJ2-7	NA	TGTGCCATCAGTGAACAGGGAAATGAGGGTTACGAGCAGTACTTC	CAISEQGNEGYEQYF
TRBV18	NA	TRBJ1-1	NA	TGTGCCAGCTCACCGGTCACCAGGACAAGGAACACTGAAGCTTTCTTT	CASSPVTRTRNTEAFF
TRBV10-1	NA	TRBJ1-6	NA	TGCGCCAGCAGTGGGAAGGAGGGATGCCTCCACTTT	CASSGKEGCLHF
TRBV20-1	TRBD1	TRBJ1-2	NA	TGCAGTGCTAGTGAGACAGGGGGCGCGGATGGCTACACCTTC	CSASETGGADGYTF
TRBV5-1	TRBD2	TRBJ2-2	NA	TGCGCCAGCAGCCCGGGACTAGCGGGAGGATCCACCGGGGAGCTGTTTTTT	CASSPGLAGGSTGELFF
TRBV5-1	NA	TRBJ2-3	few	TGCGCCAGCAGCTTATCGCCGTTAGTAGTGGTCGCAGATACGCAGTATTTT	CASSLSPLVVVADTQYF
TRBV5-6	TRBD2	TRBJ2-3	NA	TGTGCCAGCAGCTTGACTAGCGGAGAATTCACAGATACGCAGTATTTT	CASSLTSGEFTDTQYF
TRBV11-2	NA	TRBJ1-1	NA	TGTGCCAGCAGCAGTAAGGTCGAGGGCACTGAAGCTTTCTTT	CASSSKVEGTEAFF
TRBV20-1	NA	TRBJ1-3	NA	TGCAGTGCTCGATACGTAGACACCATATATTTT	CSARYVDTIYF
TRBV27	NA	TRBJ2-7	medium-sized	TGTGCCAGCAGTTTTGGGGCAGCCTACGAGCAGTACTTC	CASSFGAAYEQYF
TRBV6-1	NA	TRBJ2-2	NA	TGTGCCAGCAGTGAAGTATTGAGAACCGGGGAGCTGTTTTTT	CASSEVLRTGELFF
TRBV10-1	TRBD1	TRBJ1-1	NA	TGCGCCAGCAGTGAGTCGGGGACAGCGCCGAACACTGAAGCTTTCTTT	CASSESGTAPNTEAFF
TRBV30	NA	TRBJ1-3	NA	TGTGCCTGGAGTGTTGGGGGGAAAGGTGGAAACACCATATATTTT	CAWSVGGKGGNTIYF
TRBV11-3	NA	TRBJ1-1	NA	TGTGCCAGCAGCTTAGAGAGGTACACTGAAGCTTTCTTT	CASSLERYTEAFF
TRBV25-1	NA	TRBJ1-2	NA	TGTGCCAGCAGTGCTTCTTGGGCGGGCTATGGCTACACCTTC	CASSASWAGYGYTF
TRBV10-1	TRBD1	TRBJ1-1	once	TGCGCCAGCAGCGAAAGGGGACAGGGAGGAGTGAACACTGAAGCTTTCTTT	CASSERGQGGVNTEAFF
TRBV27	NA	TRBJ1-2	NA	TGTGCCAGCAGTTTGGGCAGGGGAGTAAGAACGGATGGCTACACCTTC	CASSLGRGVRTDGYTF
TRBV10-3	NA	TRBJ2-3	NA	TGTGCCTCCCGGGGCACAGATACGCAGTATTTT	CASRGTDTQYF
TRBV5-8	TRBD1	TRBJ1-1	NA	TGTGCCAGCAGCTTGGCACAGGGGGCTTACACTGAAGCTTTCTTT	CASSLAQGAYTEAFF
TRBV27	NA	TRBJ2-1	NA	TGTGCCAGCAGTTTATTCAGTAGCGGAGCCTACAATGAGCAGTTCTTC	CASSLFSSGAYNEQFF
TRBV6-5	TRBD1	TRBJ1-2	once	TGTGCCAGCAGCCCAGGACAGGGAGGAGGCTACACCTTC	CASSPGQGGGYTF
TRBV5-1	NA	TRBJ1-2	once	TGCGCCAGCAGCTTTTTTCAGGGCCCGGGTGCTGGCTACACCTTC	CASSFFQGPGAGYTF
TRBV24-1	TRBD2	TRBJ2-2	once	TGTGCCACCAGTGCTAGGCGGGAGGGTGCGAACACCGGGGAGCTGTTTTTT	CATSARREGANTGELFF
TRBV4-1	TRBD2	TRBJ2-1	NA	TGCGCCAGCAGCCATAGTTCTAGCGGGAGTCCCAATGAGCAGTTCTTC	CASSHSSSGSPNEQFF
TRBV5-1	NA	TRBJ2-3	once	TGCGCCAGCAGCTCCGTGGGGAGTAGCACAGATACGCAGTATTTT	CASSSVGSSTDTQYF
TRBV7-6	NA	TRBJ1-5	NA	TGTGCCAGCAGCTTAGGAAACAGTGAACACAATCAGCCCCAGCATTTT	CASSLGNSEHNQPQHF
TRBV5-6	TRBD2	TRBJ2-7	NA	TGTGCCAGCACTTTTAGCGGGAGTCCCTACGAGCAGTACTTC	CASTFSGSPYEQYF
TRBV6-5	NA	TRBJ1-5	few	TGTGCCAGCACCCAAAGTGGCAGGGGCAATCAGCCCCAGCATTTT	CASTQSGRGNQPQHF
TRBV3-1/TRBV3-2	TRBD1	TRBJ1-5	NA	TGTGCCAGCAGCCAGGGACAGGGTATGAATCAGCCCCAGCATTTT	CASSQGQGMNQPQHF
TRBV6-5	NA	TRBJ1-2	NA	TGTGCCAGCAGTTACTCAACGGGGAACTATGGCTACACCTTC	CASSYSTGNYGYTF
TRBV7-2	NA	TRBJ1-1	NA	TGTGCCAGCAGTTCGAGCGGTCAGGGGAGCACTGAAGCTTTCTTT	CASSSSGQGSTEAFF